The rows below give T cell receptor beta chains drawn from one sample of a study of T cell responses to AZD1222 COVID-19 vaccine. The method was immunoSEQ multiplex PCR; TCRdb's version includes in-frame clones alone and lacks a portion of them. The data contain 60,000 to 80,000 clones, about 87% of them singletons. Sequences were derived from peripheral blood, sampled on day 0 of AZD1222 vaccination. The origin of the receptors is an adult in good health. Each CDR3 is given with its conserved first and last residue. The D gene is left open where the match is weak. Some rows mark clone size as missing; the rest say once, few, many or name a class of expanded clone.

d_gene,abundance,j_gene,v_gene,CDR3aa,CDR3nt
.,.,TRBJ2-3,TRBV19,CASSIYLENTDTQYF,TGTGCCAGTAGTATTTACTTGGAAAACACAGATACGCAGTATTTT
TRBD1,.,TRBJ1-5,TRBV5-1,CASSLAGTGNGQPQHF,TGCGCCAGCAGCTTGGCCGGGACAGGGAACGGTCAGCCCCAGCATTTT
TRBD1,.,TRBJ1-1,TRBV6-5,CASRDRRRNTEAFF,TGTGCCAGCAGGGACAGGAGGAGGAACACTGAAGCTTTCTTT
.,.,TRBJ2-1,TRBV5-1,CASSLGSEYNEQFF,TGCGCCAGCAGCTTGGGGTCAGAATACAATGAGCAGTTCTTC
.,once,TRBJ1-6,TRBV11-2,CASSLVGGLGQDSPLHF,TGTGCCAGCAGCTTAGTAGGGGGGCTGGGCCAGGATTCACCCCTCCACTTT
.,.,TRBJ1-1,TRBV3-1/TRBV3-2,CASSQEYRALPEAFF,TGTGCCAGCAGCCAAGAATATCGTGCGCTCCCTGAAGCTTTCTTT
TRBD2,.,TRBJ2-1,TRBV5-8,CASSLNGGAYNEQFF,TGTGCCAGCAGCTTGAATGGGGGGGCCTACAATGAGCAGTTCTTC
.,.,TRBJ2-2,TRBV6-1,CASSGSGAPNTGELFF,TGTGCCAGCAGTGGATCGGGAGCTCCGAACACCGGGGAGCTGTTTTTT
TRBD2,.,TRBJ2-3,TRBV6-5,CASQRGGSTDTQYF,TGTGCCAGCCAACGGGGGGGCAGTACAGATACGCAGTATTTT
TRBD1,.,TRBJ1-2,TRBV27,CASSLSGTGLYGYTF,TGTGCCAGCAGTTTGTCTGGGACAGGCCTATATGGCTACACCTTC
TRBD1,.,TRBJ2-2,TRBV12-3/TRBV12-4,CASSRQGTGELFF,TGTGCCAGCAGTCGACAGGGCACCGGGGAGCTGTTTTTT
.,.,TRBJ2-1,TRBV19,CASSTRQGYNEQFF,TGTGCCAGTAGTACTCGGCAGGGTTACAATGAGCAGTTCTTC
TRBD1,.,TRBJ1-1,TRBV9,CASSARGTGGTEAFF,TGTGCCAGCAGCGCCCGCGGGACAGGGGGTACTGAAGCTTTCTTT
TRBD1,.,TRBJ2-7,TRBV5-1,CASSLGTGGYEQYF,TGCGCCAGCAGCTTGGGGACAGGGGGCTACGAGCAGTACTTC
.,.,TRBJ1-1,TRBV12-3/TRBV12-4,CASSPGLWGEAFF,TGTGCCAGCAGTCCCGGGCTTTGGGGTGAAGCTTTCTTT
.,.,TRBJ1-5,TRBV5-1,CASSQDSQLGPQHF,TGCGCCAGCAGCCAGGACAGTCAGTTGGGGCCCCAGCATTTT
.,.,TRBJ1-2,TRBV6-5,CASTQRGGPYGYTF,TGTGCCAGCACCCAACGGGGGGGTCCATATGGCTACACCTTC
.,.,TRBJ2-3,TRBV4-1,CASSQEYRQSTDTQYF,TGCGCCAGCAGCCAAGAATATCGGCAGAGCACAGATACGCAGTATTTT
.,.,TRBJ2-7,TRBV5-5,CASSHQTQGPYEQYF,TGTGCCAGCAGCCACCAGACGCAGGGTCCCTACGAGCAGTACTTC
.,.,TRBJ2-6,TRBV19,CASQRGGTGANVLTF,TGTGCCAGCCAAAGGGGGGGCACTGGGGCCAACGTCCTGACTTTC
TRBD2,.,TRBJ2-7,TRBV9,CASSTFSGPSYEQYF,TGTGCCAGCAGCACCTTTAGCGGGCCCTCCTACGAGCAGTACTTC
.,.,TRBJ1-4,TRBV12-3/TRBV12-4,CASSSGQLLFF,TGTGCCAGCAGTTCCGGACAGTTGCTGTTTTTT
.,once,TRBJ2-5,TRBV9,CASSTGPTKETQYF,TGTGCCAGCAGCACGGGACCTACGAAAGAGACCCAGTACTTC
.,.,TRBJ1-5,TRBV7-9,CASSRGGHNNQPQHF,TGTGCCAGCAGTAGGGGCGGACACAACAATCAGCCCCAGCATTTT
.,.,TRBJ2-1,TRBV7-2,CASSSTRNEQFF,TGTGCCAGCAGCTCCACTCGCAATGAGCAGTTCTTC
.,.,TRBJ2-7,TRBV6-5,CASRRDSGTYEQYF,TGTGCCAGCAGACGGGACAGCGGGACCTACGAGCAGTACTTC
.,.,TRBJ1-4,TRBV7-9,CASSLSVGVVHEKLFF,TGTGCCAGCAGCTTATCCGTGGGAGTTGTACATGAAAAACTGTTTTTT
.,.,TRBJ1-3,TRBV19,CASRAAGRNTIYF,TGTGCCAGTAGAGCGGCAGGTCGAAACACCATATATTTT
.,.,TRBJ2-1,TRBV5-4,CASSLGAGAYRANEQFF,TGTGCCAGCAGCTTGGGGGCAGGGGCGTATAGGGCAAATGAGCAGTTCTTC
.,.,TRBJ1-4,TRBV11-2,CASSLLGYATNEKLFF,TGTGCCAGCAGCTTGCTCGGATATGCAACTAATGAAAAACTGTTTTTT
.,.,TRBJ1-2,TRBV5-4,CASSLDLQQNNYGYTF,TGTGCCAGCAGCTTGGATCTTCAACAGAACAACTATGGCTACACCTTC
TRBD1,.,TRBJ1-5,TRBV2,CASSGGQKVGQPQHF,TGTGCCAGCAGTGGGGGACAGAAGGTGGGTCAGCCCCAGCATTTT
TRBD2,.,TRBJ2-7,TRBV27,CASSRTSGAAYEQYF,TGTGCCAGCAGTCGTACGAGCGGGGCTGCCTACGAGCAGTACTTC
.,.,TRBJ1-2,TRBV30,CAWSVEGGSYTF,TGTGCCTGGAGTGTGGAGGGGGGCAGCTACACCTTC
TRBD1,.,TRBJ1-2,TRBV18,CASSGQGADGYTF,TGTGCCAGCTCGGGACAGGGGGCAGATGGCTACACCTTC
TRBD2,.,TRBJ2-5,TRBV18,CASSPPSGGGQTQYF,TGTGCCAGCTCCCCGCCTAGCGGGGGGGGACAGACCCAGTACTTC
.,few,TRBJ1-2,TRBV6-5,CASSPEGRGRGGYTF,TGTGCCAGCAGCCCAGAGGGAAGGGGGAGGGGTGGCTACACCTTC
TRBD2,.,TRBJ2-1,TRBV18,CASSSRTSGGANNEQFF,TGTGCCAGCTCATCCCGGACTAGCGGGGGGGCCAACAATGAGCAGTTCTTC
.,.,TRBJ2-2,TRBV2,CASRRGPNTGELFF,TGTGCCAGCAGGCGGGGGCCGAACACCGGGGAGCTGTTTTTT
.,.,TRBJ1-2,TRBV5-6,CASTLDQGPSGYTF,TGTGCCAGCACCCTGGATCAGGGCCCATCCGGCTACACCTTC
.,few,TRBJ2-7,TRBV6-5,CASSYTAQGEQYF,TGTGCCAGCAGTTACACGGCTCAAGGGGAGCAGTACTTC
TRBD2,.,TRBJ2-7,TRBV5-1,CASSPQTGRGGHEQYF,TGCGCCAGCAGCCCGCAGACCGGGAGGGGCGGCCACGAGCAGTACTTC
TRBD1,.,TRBJ1-2,TRBV27,CASSLRGQVPNYGYTF,TGTGCCAGCAGTTTAAGGGGACAGGTCCCTAACTATGGCTACACCTTC
TRBD2,.,TRBJ2-1,TRBV18,CASSPGLAGEEQFF,TGTGCCAGCTCACCCGGACTAGCGGGGGAAGAGCAGTTCTTC
.,.,TRBJ1-4,TRBV19,CASSPRLTNEKLFF,TGTGCCAGTAGCCCAAGACTGACTAATGAAAAACTGTTTTTT
.,.,TRBJ2-1,TRBV6-5,CASSLGGGVYNEQFF,TGTGCCAGCAGTTTAGGGGGCGGGGTCTACAATGAGCAGTTCTTC
.,once,TRBJ1-2,TRBV12-3/TRBV12-4,CASSWDENYGYTF,TGTGCCAGCAGTTGGGACGAGAACTATGGCTACACCTTC
.,.,TRBJ1-1,TRBV7-2,CASSQRQSNTEAFF,TGTGCCAGCAGCCAAAGGCAGAGTAACACTGAAGCTTTCTTT
.,.,TRBJ1-1,TRBV6-5,CASNRFFGSTEAFF,TGTGCCAGCAATAGGTTCTTTGGGAGCACTGAAGCTTTCTTT
.,.,TRBJ1-5,TRBV6-1,CASSEPLGANQPQHF,TGTGCCAGCAGTGAACCTCTGGGGGCGAATCAGCCCCAGCATTTT
TRBD2,.,TRBJ2-1,TRBV14,CASSRRGLAGGLNEQFF,TGTGCCAGCAGCCGTCGCGGACTAGCGGGGGGGTTAAATGAGCAGTTCTTC
.,.,TRBJ1-2,TRBV19,CASSIAMATNYGYTF,TGTGCCAGTAGTATAGCCATGGCCACTAACTATGGCTACACCTTC
.,.,TRBJ2-2,TRBV12-3/TRBV12-4,CASSLRATGELFF,TGTGCCAGCAGTTTAAGGGCCACCGGGGAGCTGTTTTTT